Each of the 31 T cell receptor beta chains below was sequenced from the same sample in a study of Ad26.COV2.S vaccination and SARS-CoV-2 variants. Libraries were prepared by immunoSEQ multiplex PCR; TCRdb keeps only in-frame clonotypes and omits some of them. Of some 330,000 clones in the sample, under 90% were seen once. Documented treatment: around 19 received Ad26.COV2.S at low or high dose, single or two shots; roughly 5 received placebo; per-sample allocation not given. It was on day 63 after the first vaccine or placebo injection that samples were taken. Sequencing used peripheral blood, obtained in a trial of Ad26.COV2.S vaccine versus placebo. The receptors originated from a person aged 18-60 years who received the Ad26.COV2.S COVID-19 vaccine or a placebo.

This clone was seen just once. This chain uses TRBV7-6 with TRBJ2-3; 8 bases map to TRBD1. Trimming removed 5 bases from V and 0 bases from J; junction bases left unmatched: 4. The germline V gene has CDR1 SGHVS and CDR2 FNYEAQ. The CDR3 totals 15 residues. CDR3 sequence reads: CASSLTGASTDTQYF. The DNA of the CDR3 is TGTGCCAGCAGCCTGACAGGGGCTAGCACAGATACGCAGTATTTT.

This chain links TRBV6-5 with TRBJ1-1, with D unresolved. Germline V CDR1 and CDR2: MNHEY, SVGAGI. The V end lost 4 bases, the J end lost 1 base, and 7 bases lay between the germline ends. This CDR3 is 13 amino acids long. CDR3: CASSFSGNTEAFF. The DNA for the CDR3 is TGTGCCAGCAGTTTCAGCGGGAACACTGAAGCTTTCTTT.

The chain combines TRBV6-5 with TRBJ2-5; 7 bases match TRBD1. The trim removed 5 bases at V and 9 bases at J, leaving 12 bases unmatched. The germline CDR1 and CDR2 sequences are MNHEY and SVGAGI. This CDR3 spans 14 amino acids. Here the CDR3 reads CASSPQGPSGAQYF. Written as DNA, the CDR3 is TGTGCCAGCAGTCCACAGGGGCCTTCTGGGGCCCAGTACTTC.

V is TRBV6-5 and J is TRBJ1-2, with D possibly TRBD1 on 5 matching bases. With 5 bases removed from V and 9 bases from J, the gap between germline ends came to 13 bases. Germline V gene lookup returns CDR1 MNHEY and CDR2 SVGAGI. This CDR3 has 12 residues. CDR3 region: CASSNPQESYTF. The CDR3 region has the DNA TGTGCCAGCAGTAACCCACAGGAGAGCTACACCTTC.

The rearrangement uses TRBV11-2 and TRBJ1-1, with a weak D call TRBD1 (5 bases). This CDR3 has 18 amino acids. CDR1 SGHAT and CDR2 FQNNGV come from the germline V gene. V lost 1 base, J lost 0 bases, and 18 bases lay in between. Here the CDR3 DNA reads TGTGCCAGCAGCTTAGCCCCCCGGGGGTCGTCAATGAACACTGAAGCTTTCTTT. Encoded protein: CASSLAPRGSSMNTEAFF.

The chain is built from TRBV27 and TRBJ1-6; 8 bases fit TRBD1. The CDR3 runs to 14 residues. V lost 5 bases to trimming and J lost 9 bases; unmatched junction nucleotides: 6. In germline, CDR1 is MNHEY, CDR2 SMNVEV (reference sequence). The CDR3 region has the DNA TGTGCCAGCAGTCAGGGGGCTCAATTTTCACCCCTCCACTTT. This encodes CASSQGAQFSPLHF.

The chain joins TRBV6-2 or TRBV6-3 to TRBJ2-6; D ambiguous. Germline values: CDR1 MNHEY, CDR2 SVGEGT. The CDR3 runs 16 residues. Trimming stripped 2 bases from V and 0 bases from J, with 8 bases between. This chain's CDR3 is CASSYNPSSGANVLTF. The CDR3 DNA sequence: TGTGCCAGCAGTTACAATCCCTCCTCTGGGGCCAACGTCCTGACTTTC.

Only one count was recorded for this clone. The V and J genes are TRBV11-2 and TRBJ2-5, with 7 bases lining up with TRBD2. Germline CDR1 is SGHAT and CDR2 is FQNNGV. J gave up 5 bases and V 1 base, and 10 bases lay outside the gene matches. The CDR3 sequence is 16 residues long. The CDR3 DNA is TGTGCCAGCAGCTTAGCCACTGGGACTACTCGGGAGACCCAGTACTTC. Its protein is CASSLATGTTRETQYF.

The J gene is TRBJ2-1, the V gene TRBV19, with 9 positions matching TRBD2. V trimming: 7 bases; J trimming: 4 bases; junction bases outside the gene matches: 8. The CDR3 sequence is 15 residues long. Germline-derived CDR1 and CDR2 are LNHDA and SQIVND (reference sequence). The CDR3, as DNA: TGTGCCAGTAAAAATAGCGGGAGCCAATACAATGAGCAGTTCTTC. Amino acid sequence: CASKNSGSQYNEQFF.

The chain employs TRBV12-3 or TRBV12-4 and TRBJ2-2; D unclear. Deletions cut 7 bases from V and 1 base from J, with 4 bases between. The CDR3 has 12 residues. CDR3 nucleotide sequence: TGTGCCAGCACAGGGAACACCGGGGAGCTGTTTTTT. Translating it yields CASTGNTGELFF.

This clone showed up just once. The chain is built from TRBV12-3 or TRBV12-4 and TRBJ1-2, with D uncertain. CDR3 length: 12 amino acids. With 8 bases removed from V and 8 bases from J, the gap between germline ends came to 15 bases. The DNA for the CDR3 is TGTGCCAGCGCCGCTAGGGCGAACGGCTACACCTTC. This gives the protein CASAARANGYTF.

The chain recombines TRBV2 with TRBJ2-3, with D perhaps TRBD1 or TRBD2 (5 bases each). Per germline, CDR1 SNHLY and CDR2 FYNNEI. V shed 6 bases and J shed 4 bases, with 8 bases lying between them. The CDR3 sequence is 12 residues long. The CDR3 is CASRGDADTQYF. The CDR3 DNA sequence: TGTGCCAGCAGGGGGGACGCAGATACGCAGTATTTT.

The rearrangement joins TRBV28 to TRBJ2-7; D call uncertain. V dropped 4 bases and J dropped 4 bases, with 17 bases sitting between them. CDR3 length equals 15 residues. Germline assignment: CDR1 MDHEN and CDR2 SYDVKM. CDR3 nucleotides: TGTGCCAGCAGTTATGCCCCGGGTCAACCTTACGAGCAGTACTTC. Residues: CASSYAPGQPYEQYF.

This chain joins TRBV4-3 and TRBJ1-4; a possible D gene is TRBD1 (6 bases). CDR3 length: 14 residues. V dropped 3 bases and J dropped 4 bases, with 9 bases sitting between them. CDR1 is LGHNA, CDR2 YSLEER, per germline. CDR3 residues: CASSHGQSNEKLFF. The CDR3 DNA sequence: TGCGCCAGCAGCCACGGACAGAGTAATGAAAAACTGTTTTTT.

This sequence joins TRBV7-8 and TRBJ1-2; 10 bases map to TRBD1. V dropped 1 base and J dropped 8; count of bases not matched to a gene: 7. This CDR3 contains 15 residues. Germline V gene sequence: CDR1 SGHVS, CDR2 FQNEAQ. The CDR3 protein is CASSLGDRGGRGYTF. In nucleotides, the CDR3 is TGTGCCAGCAGCTTAGGGGACAGGGGCGGCCGAGGCTACACCTTC.

The rearrangement links TRBV19 to TRBJ1-1, with no clear D. From germline, CDR1 is LNHDA and CDR2 SQIVND (reference sequence). The V gene lost 3 bases and the J gene lost 1 base, with 27 bases spanning the gap. The CDR3 sequence is 20 residues long. This chain's CDR3 is CASSIAQLVTERYANTEAFF. Written as DNA, the CDR3 is TGTGCCAGTAGTATCGCTCAACTAGTGACTGAACGTTACGCGAACACTGAAGCTTTCTTT.

This rearrangement joins TRBV27 to TRBJ1-1; unclear D gene. Germline CDR1 reads MNHEY; CDR2 reads SMNVEV (reference sequence). The V end lost 3 bases, the J end lost 1 base, and 24 bases lay between the germline ends. CDR3 length equals 19 residues. CDR3 sequence: CASSLRYRNFLPENTEAFF. CDR3 in DNA: TGTGCCAGCAGTTTGAGGTACCGGAATTTCCTCCCAGAGAACACTGAAGCTTTCTTT.

This chain joins TRBV3-1 (or the pseudogene TRBV3-2) and TRBJ1-4; D unresolved. V dropped 0 bases and J dropped 4 bases, with 9 bases sitting between them. Germline V gene lookup returns CDR1 LGHDT and CDR2 YNNKEL (reference sequence). The CDR3 has 15 residues. In nucleotides, the CDR3 is TGTGCCAGCAGCCAAGAGCAACAGTTTAATGAAAAACTGTTTTTT. Translating gives CASSQEQQFNEKLFF.

This clone was detected once. The V gene is TRBV6-2 or TRBV6-3, the J gene TRBJ2-2; D gene uncertain. The CDR3 loop spans 14 amino acids. From germline, CDR1 is MNHEY and CDR2 SVGEGT. V lost 2 bases and J 3 bases, leaving 7 bases between the germline ends. The CDR3, as DNA: TGTGCCAGCAGTTACATGGGGTACACCGGGGAGCTGTTTTTT. This codes for CASSYMGYTGELFF.

This sequence joins TRBV19 and TRBJ2-7; 10 bases are a match to TRBD1. V shed 3 bases and J 9 bases; nucleotides not matched to a gene: 8. Germline V gives CDR1 LNHDA, CDR2 SQIVND (reference sequence). There are 14 residues in the CDR3. CDR3 amino acids: CASSMGTGDTRQYV. The CDR3 nucleotides read TGTGCCAGTAGTATGGGGACAGGGGACACAAGGCAGTACGTC.

The gene calls are TRBV21-1 and TRBJ2-5. TRBV21-1 is listed as a pseudogene. The CDR3 has 12 residues. This CDR3 is CASSKATETQYF. The DNA of the CDR3 is TGTGCCAGCAGCAAAGCAACGGAGACCCAGTACTTC.

In DNA form, the CDR3 reads TGTGCCAGCACCCCTAGCGGGAGGGAAGAGACCCAGTACTTC. Translated: CASTPSGREETQYF. The chain is built from TRBV6-2 or TRBV6-3 and TRBJ2-5; TRBD2 agrees at 12 bases. There are 14 residues in the CDR3. CDR1 is MNHEY and CDR2 is SVGEGT in the germline V gene. Trimming removed 7 bases from V and 3 bases from J; junction bases left unmatched: 3.

The sample holds one count of this clone. This chain links TRBV19 with TRBJ2-3; maybe TRBD1 (5 bases). With 6 bases removed from V and 1 base from J, the gap between germline ends came to 14 bases. Germline CDR1 and CDR2: LNHDA and SQIVND (reference sequence). This CDR3 region has 15 residues. CDR3 bases: TGTGCCAGTAGCCGGCAGGGTTCTCGCACAGATACGCAGTATTTT. Translation gives CASSRQGSRTDTQYF.

J is TRBJ1-1 and V is TRBV28; D is possibly TRBD1 (6 bases). The CDR3 length is 15 residues. The germline CDR1 and CDR2 sequences are MDHEN and SYDVKM. Trimming took off 5 bases at V and 3 bases at J, with 16 bases between the two ends. The CDR3 DNA is TGTGCCAGCAGTCCCCCACAGGGCGGGTACACTGAAGCTTTCTTT. It yields the protein CASSPPQGGYTEAFF.

This chain links TRBV5-8 with TRBJ2-2; D gene ambiguous. Trimming removed 6 bases at V and 7 bases at J, with 13 bases between. CDR1 is SGHTS and CDR2 is YDEGEE in the germline V gene. The CDR3 contains 13 residues. DNA of the CDR3: TGTGCCAGCACCTGGCTGTGGGGCGGGGAGCTGTTTTTT. It specifies CASTWLWGGELFF.

This clone was seen a single time. This chain uses TRBV4-3 with TRBJ1-2, with D possibly being TRBD1 (6 bases). Trimming shortened V by 4 bases and J by 7 bases, and 13 bases separated the two germline ends. Germline V gene sequence: CDR1 LGHNA, CDR2 YSLEER. There are 13 residues in the CDR3. The CDR3 DNA reads as TGCGCCAGCAGCCCCCAGGGGAGGGTTGGCTACACCTTC. Its translation is CASSPQGRVGYTF.

This chain connects TRBV7-9 to TRBJ1-6; D is ambiguous. Deletions cut 1 base from V and 9 bases from J, with 4 bases between. This CDR3 spans 12 amino acids. Germline V gene data show CDR1 as SEHNR and CDR2 as FQNEAQ (reference sequence). The CDR3 is CASSLEGSPLHF. The CDR3 DNA sequence: TGTGCCAGCAGCTTAGAGGGTTCACCCCTCCACTTT.

The chain is built from TRBV6-5 and TRBJ2-3; D unresolved. Germline values: CDR1 MNHEY, CDR2 SVGAGI. CDR3 length: 16 amino acids. Trimming took off 2 bases at V and 2 bases at J, with 14 bases between the two ends. The CDR3, as DNA: TGTGCCAGCAGTTACAGCAGTCAGGACCCCACAGATACGCAGTATTTT. Amino acid sequence: CASSYSSQDPTDTQYF.

The gene calls are TRBV18 and TRBJ2-1; 11 bases map to TRBD2. The V segment lost 2 bases and the J segment 6 bases; nucleotides outside the gene matches: 3. The CDR3 contains 15 residues. CDR1 and CDR2 (germline): KGHSH, LQKENI. The CDR3 spells CASSPSSGGPNEQFF. In DNA form, the CDR3 reads TGTGCCAGCTCACCATCTAGCGGGGGGCCCAATGAGCAGTTCTTC.

CDR3 loop: CASTLAGDLTDTQYF. In nucleotides, the CDR3 is TGTGCCAGCACTCTCGCGGGAGACCTCACAGATACGCAGTATTTT. This chain links TRBV6-5 with TRBJ2-3; 7 bases match TRBD2. The J segment lost 2 bases and the V segment lost 7 bases, leaving 9 bases of the junction unmatched. The length of the CDR3 is 15 residues. Germline loops: CDR1 MNHEY, CDR2 SVGAGI.

This chain links TRBV18 with TRBJ1-5, with D unresolved. The CDR3 sequence is 14 residues long. V lost 2 bases and J lost 5, with 10 bases in between. CDR1 is KGHSH, CDR2 LQKENI, per germline. In DNA, the CDR3 is TGTGCCAGCTCACCAGCCGGAACGGATCAGCCCCAGCATTTT. Residues: CASSPAGTDQPQHF.